This T cell receptor beta chain came from a study of cytomegalovirus exposure and HLA in healthy donors. General study points: As a later analysis showed, a missense DCLRE1C variant was linked to trimming of TCR beta V- and J-genes. According to the study, roughly 180 TCR beta chains were cytomegalovirus-associated. Available immune exposure information was restricted to CMV serostatus only. Within an earlier analysis, most TCR beta V segments proved productive either about 87% or about 30% of the time.

The germline V gene has CDR1 SNHLY and CDR2 FYNNEI. V was cut by 8 bases and J by 2 bases, with 15 bases left in between. CDR3 length: 14 amino acids. On this clone: What it recognizes is unknown.

It was with 60 Vbeta and 13 Jbeta primers that the PCR ran. Assay used: immunoSEQ multiplex PCR; TCRdb lists only in-frame clones, some missing. The data hold 65,000 to 90,000 clones, with roughly two thirds observed a single time. The rearrangement links TRBV2 to TRBJ1-2, with D unresolved. Sequencing was done on a sample of PBMCs. The TCR was taken from a woman between 40 and 55 years old in good health and CMV-seropositive. The CDR3 DNA reads as TGTGCCAGCGTACTGTTCGAGGGAAACTATGGCTACACCTTC. Its protein is CASVLFEGNYGYTF.